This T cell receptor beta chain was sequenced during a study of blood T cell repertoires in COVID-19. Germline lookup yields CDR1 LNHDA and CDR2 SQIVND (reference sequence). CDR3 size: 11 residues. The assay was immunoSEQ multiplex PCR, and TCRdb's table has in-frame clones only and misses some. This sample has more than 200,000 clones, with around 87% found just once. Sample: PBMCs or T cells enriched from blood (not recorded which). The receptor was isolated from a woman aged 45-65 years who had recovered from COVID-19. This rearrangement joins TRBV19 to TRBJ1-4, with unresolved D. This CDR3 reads CGAATNEKLFF. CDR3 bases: TGTGGGGCAGCAACTAATGAAAAACTGTTTTTT. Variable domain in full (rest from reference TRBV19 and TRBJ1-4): DGGITQSPKYLFRKEGQNVTLSCEQNLNHDAMYWYRQDPGQGLRLIYYSQIVNDFQKGDIAEGYSVSREKKESFPLTVTSAQKNPTAFYLCGAATNEKLFFGSGTQLSVL.